Sequencing of this TCR beta chain was carried out in a study of CD8 T cells in ankylosing spondylitis. Study results and limitations: Under 10 highly homologous variants formed a TCR beta motif that appeared characteristic of ankylosing spondylitis blood.

CDR3 size: 18 residues. Trimming took off 2 bases at V and 3 bases at J, with 21 bases between the two ends. Germline V gene lookup returns CDR1 KGHSH and CDR2 LQKENI. MiXCR was run by TCRdb on the 5' RACE reads, yielding one entry per CDR3 protein. The sample lists about 440,000 distinct CDR3 sequences, about a sixth seen once, with 0.95% to 1.1% in the top ten. Concerning this clonotype itself: Its target is unknown.

The receptor was derived from a male donor with ankylosing spondylitis. This sequence joins TRBV18 and TRBJ2-3; D might be TRBD1 (5 bases). The sequencing input was blood, either unsorted or a sorted T cell fraction (not recorded which). The CDR3 here is CASSPRTSRQGPTDTQYF. As DNA, the CDR3 is TGTGCCAGCTCACCAAGGACCAGTCGGCAGGGCCCAACAGATACGCAGTATTTT.